Presented here are 32 T cell receptor beta chains from one specimen sequenced in a study of cytomegalovirus exposure and HLA in healthy donors. The primer mix had 60 Vbeta and 13 Jbeta primers. Some clones are missing from TCRdb's copy, which holds only in-frame ones; the method was immunoSEQ multiplex PCR. The repertoire holds about 90,000 clones, with about 72% as singletons. The sample taken for sequencing was PBMCs. Every receptor here comes from a woman aged 55-75 years in good health and CMV-seropositive.

The CDR3 is CASSIAGLNTEAFF. As DNA, the CDR3 is TGTGCCAGTAGTATTGCAGGCTTGAACACTGAAGCTTTCTTT. The chain recombines TRBV19 with TRBJ1-1; unclear D gene. Germline V gives CDR1 LNHDA, CDR2 SQIVND (reference sequence). The CDR3 length is 14 residues. V lost 3 bases and J 0 bases, leaving 8 bases between the germline ends.

This chain uses TRBV2 with TRBJ2-3; D perhaps matches TRBD1 (6 bases). Germline V gene data show CDR1 as SNHLY and CDR2 as FYNNEI. V lost 2 bases, J lost 5 bases, and 11 bases lay in between. There are 14 residues in the CDR3. The CDR3 reads CASSEQGQGDTQYF. The CDR3 DNA reads TGTGCCAGCAGTGAACAGGGACAAGGAGATACGCAGTATTTT.

The chain combines TRBV7-2 with TRBJ2-1; 7 bases agree with TRBD1. J was trimmed by 9 bases and V by 5 bases; bases with no gene match: 10. Germline assignment: CDR1 SGHTA and CDR2 FQGNSA. This CDR3 is built from 14 residues. Here the CDR3 DNA reads TGTGCCAGCAGCCTTAGGACAGGATCTATTGAGCAGTTCTTC. It encodes CASSLRTGSIEQFF.

V and J are TRBV18 and TRBJ1-5, with 9 bases fitting TRBD1. Germline assignment: CDR1 KGHSH and CDR2 LQKENI. This CDR3 contains 15 residues. J was trimmed by 7 bases and V by 6 bases; bases with no gene match: 10. In DNA form, the CDR3 reads TGTGCCAGCTCGCAGGAACAGGGGGCCTGGCAGCCCCAGCATTTT. It encodes CASSQEQGAWQPQHF.

This clone was found once. The CDR3 nucleotides are TGTGCCAGCAGCTTCTTGGACAGCTCCACCTACGAGCAGTACTTC. It encodes CASSFLDSSTYEQYF. The rearrangement links TRBV7-9 to TRBJ2-7; D is possibly TRBD1 (6 bases). This CDR3 spans 15 amino acids. The ends were cut back, 3 bases at V and 2 bases at J, with 14 bases in the middle. In germline, CDR1 is SEHNR, CDR2 FQNEAQ (reference sequence).

The V call is TRBV7-2, the J call TRBJ2-5; perhaps TRBD1 as D (6 bases). Germline CDR1 reads SGHTA; CDR2 reads FQGNSA. The CDR3 has 11 residues. Trimming took 5 bases from V and 6 from J, leaving 7 bases between them. The CDR3 sequence: CASSQGQTQYF. CDR3 DNA: TGTGCCAGCAGCCAGGGGCAGACCCAGTACTTC.

V gene TRBV4-1 combines with J gene TRBJ2-7; weak D call: TRBD1 (6 bases). The germline gives CDR1 MGHRA, CDR2 YSYEKL. The V gene lost 2 bases and the J gene lost 1 base, with 9 bases spanning the gap. The CDR3 is made up of 14 amino acids. The CDR3 spells CASSQLGASYEQYF. The CDR3 DNA reads TGCGCCAGCAGCCAATTGGGGGCATCCTACGAGCAGTACTTC.

This clone was recorded a few times. The V and J genes are TRBV11-3 and TRBJ2-2, with 12 bases aligning to TRBD2. The V gene end was trimmed by 3 bases and the J gene end by 4 bases; junction bases not matched to a gene: 3. CDR1 SGHNT and CDR2 YENEEA come from the germline V gene. The CDR3 consists of 16 residues. The DNA for the CDR3 is TGTGCCAGCAGCTTCGGACTAGCGGGAATCACCGGGGAGCTGTTTTTT. Its translation: CASSFGLAGITGELFF. The full variable domain, its missing parts supplied by reference TRBV11-3 and TRBJ2-2, is EAGVVQSPRYKIIEKKQPVAFWCNPISGHNTLYWYLQNLGQGPELLIRYENEEAVDDSQLPKDRFSAERLKGVDSTLKIQPAELGDSAVYLCASSFGLAGITGELFFGEGSRLTVL.

This chain uses TRBV30 with TRBJ1-5, with TRBD1 as a possible D gene (5 bases). Trimming cost V 5 bases and J 0 bases, with 11 bases left between them. Germline V lookup: CDR1 GTSNPN, CDR2 SVGIG (reference sequence). This CDR3 comprises 14 residues. CDR3 in amino acids: CAWSGGNSNQPQHF. In nucleotides, the CDR3 is TGTGCCTGGTCCGGGGGGAATAGCAATCAGCCCCAGCATTTT.

This clone is a singleton in its sample. This chain links TRBV5-4 with TRBJ1-4, with TRBD1 as a possible D gene (5 bases). CDR3 length: 15 residues. From germline, CDR1 is SGHNT and CDR2 YYREEE (reference sequence). Trimming removed 2 bases from V and 4 bases from J, with 12 bases in between. CDR3 sequence reads: CASSLGQGYNEKLFF. The CDR3 DNA is TGTGCCAGCAGCTTAGGTCAGGGCTATAATGAAAAACTGTTTTTT.

V gene TRBV18 combines with J gene TRBJ1-2, with 7 bases that match TRBD1. CDR1 and CDR2 (germline): KGHSH, LQKENI. The length of the CDR3 is 15 residues. The V and J ends lost 1 base and 5 bases, in that order; junction bases with no gene match: 7. This chain's CDR3 is CASSPRTGPDYGYTF. In nucleotides, the CDR3 is TGTGCCAGCTCACCACGGACAGGACCAGATTATGGCTACACCTTC.

The chain recombines TRBV5-1 with TRBJ2-7, with unresolved D. The germline V gene encodes CDR1 SGHRS and CDR2 YFSETQ. The CDR3 spans 13 residues. Trimming removed 1 base from V and 4 bases from J, with 9 bases in between. CDR3 DNA: TGCGCCAGCAGCTTGACAGACAAATACGAGCAGTACTTC. As protein: CASSLTDKYEQYF.

The chain employs TRBV4-1 and TRBJ1-2; 10 bases agree with TRBD1. Germline V gives CDR1 MGHRA, CDR2 YSYEKL. This CDR3 spans 16 amino acids. J was trimmed by 4 bases and V by 3 bases; bases with no gene match: 8. CDR3 nucleotides: TGCGCCAGCAGCCAGGGGTGGACAGGGGGGGTCTATGGCTACACCTTC. Protein product: CASSQGWTGGVYGYTF.

The chain couples TRBV5-6 to TRBJ2-7; 9 bases match TRBD2. The CDR3 sequence is 17 residues long. The J segment lost 2 bases and the V segment lost 4 bases, leaving 13 bases of the junction unmatched. The germline V gene has CDR1 SGHDT and CDR2 YYEEEE. The CDR3 DNA follows: TGTGCCAGCAGCGGGACCGGAACTAGCGGGCCTACCTACGAGCAGTACTTC. Amino acid sequence: CASSGTGTSGPTYEQYF. Complete variable domain (other parts from reference TRBV5-6 and TRBJ2-7): DAGVTQSPTHLIKTRGQQVTLRCSPKSGHDTVSWYQQALGQGPQFIFQYYEEEERQRGNFPDRFSGHQFPNYSSELNVNALLLGDSALYLCASSGTGTSGPTYEQYFGPGTRLTVT.

The rearrangement links TRBV6-6 to TRBJ1-2; D might be TRBD1 (5 bases). This CDR3 contains 14 residues. The germline V gene has CDR1 MNHNY and CDR2 SVGAGI (reference sequence). V was pared by 8 bases and J by 3 bases, with 16 bases between. This CDR3 reads CASAAAGVHYGYTF. DNA for the CDR3: TGTGCCAGCGCCGCCGCGGGGGTTCACTATGGCTACACCTTC.

The V gene is TRBV29-1, the J gene TRBJ1-2; possible D gene TRBD1, 5 bases. Per germline, CDR1 SQVTM and CDR2 ANQGSEA. The CDR3 spans 11 residues. Trimming removed 5 bases at V and 6 bases at J, with 10 bases between. CDR3 amino acids: CSVTGGNGYTF. DNA for the CDR3: TGCAGCGTTACGGGGGGGAATGGCTACACCTTC. The entire variable domain, with the rest obtained from reference TRBV29-1 and TRBJ1-2, is as follows: SAVISQKPSRDICQRGTSLTIQCQVDSQVTMMFWYRQQPGQSLTLIATANQGSEATYESGFVIDKFPISRPNLTFSTLTVSNMSPEDSSIYLCSVTGGNGYTFGSGTRLTVV.

The rearrangement links TRBV7-2 to TRBJ2-1; 8 nucleotides match TRBD1. The CDR3 length is 14 residues. Germline assignment: CDR1 SGHTA and CDR2 FQGNSA. With 4 bases clipped from V and 8 bases from J, the junction kept 7 bases outside the gene matches. For the CDR3, the DNA is TGTGCCAGCAGCTATAGCAGGGGGCGGTATGAGCAGTTCTTC. It codes for CASSYSRGRYEQFF.

This sequence joins TRBV10-1 and TRBJ1-1; D remains ambiguous. There are 14 residues in the CDR3. Per the germline V gene, CDR1 is WNHNN and CDR2 is SYGVQD (reference sequence). V lost 2 bases to trimming and J lost 2 bases, with 9 bases between them. Written as DNA, the CDR3 is TGCGCCAGCAGTGAGGAGGCGGAAAACACTGAAGCTTTCTTT. Encoded protein: CASSEEAENTEAFF.

This clone was seen a single time. This chain uses TRBV6-1 with TRBJ2-7; possibly TRBD2 for D (6 bases). Germline assignment: CDR1 MNHNS and CDR2 SASEGT. V lost 2 bases and J lost 0, with 11 bases in between. The CDR3 has 15 amino acids. The DNA for the CDR3 is TGTGCCAGCAGTGAACTTAGCGGCAACTCCTACGAGCAGTACTTC. This translates into CASSELSGNSYEQYF.

J is TRBJ1-5 and V is TRBV18; D ambiguous. V was cut by 2 bases and J by 2 bases, with 13 bases left in between. The germline V gene has CDR1 KGHSH and CDR2 LQKENI. This CDR3 is built from 16 residues. CDR3 amino acids: CASSPTRAWGNQPQHF. The CDR3 nucleotides read TGTGCCAGCTCACCAACTAGGGCCTGGGGCAATCAGCCCCAGCATTTT.

The rearrangement links TRBV12-5 to TRBJ1-1; no clear D. With 2 bases removed from V and 1 base from J, the gap between germline ends came to 5 bases. Per the germline V gene, CDR1 is LGHNT and CDR2 is FRNRAP. The CDR3 totals 13 residues. This CDR3 is CASGLRGNTEAFF. CDR3 coding DNA: TGTGCTAGTGGTTTGAGAGGGAACACTGAAGCTTTCTTT. The variable domain in full, completed from reference TRBV12-5 and TRBJ1-1, reads DARVTQTPRHKVTEMGQEVTMRCQPILGHNTVFWYRQTMMQGLELLAYFRNRAPLDDSGMPKDRFSAEMPDATLATLKIQPSEPRDSAVYFCASGLRGNTEAFFGQGTRLTVV.

This chain uses TRBV27 with TRBJ1-1; maybe TRBD1 (6 bases). This CDR3 is 15 amino acids long. Germline V gives CDR1 MNHEY, CDR2 SMNVEV (reference sequence). V gave up 0 bases and J gave up 3 bases, with 11 bases separating them. CDR3 bases: TGTGCCAGCAGTTTATCTCTGGGGGCAGACACTGAAGCTTTCTTT. Translating gives CASSLSLGADTEAFF.

The chain carries TRBV5-8 and TRBJ2-3; 12 positions agree with TRBD2. V trimming: 1 base; J trimming: 2 bases; junction bases outside the gene matches: 8. This CDR3 region has 18 residues. Germline-derived CDR1 and CDR2 are SGHTS and YDEGEE. In DNA form, the CDR3 reads TGTGCCAGCAGCTTGAATCTGCTAGCGGGAGGGTCCACAGATACGCAGTATTTT. It encodes CASSLNLLAGGSTDTQYF.

The chain has TRBV5-1 and TRBJ1-6; D not certain. Germline lookup yields CDR1 SGHRS and CDR2 YFSETQ. This CDR3 has 13 residues. Trimming cost V 6 bases and J 5 bases, with 9 bases left between them. CDR3 coding DNA: TGCGCCAGCACTGCGGGGAATAATTCACCCCTCCACTTT. It codes for CASTAGNNSPLHF.

On this clone: The identical CDR3 is also encoded by other nucleotide sequences in the sample. This chain connects TRBV5-4 to TRBJ2-5, with 7 bases fitting TRBD1. The CDR3 is made up of 13 amino acids. The trim removed 0 bases at V and 4 bases at J, leaving 0 bases unmatched. Germline V gene sequence: CDR1 SGHNT, CDR2 YYREEE (reference sequence). The DNA for the CDR3 is TGTGCCAGCAGCTTGGACAGGGGAGAGACCCAGTACTTC. This gives the protein CASSLDRGETQYF.

The V gene is TRBV10-1, the J gene TRBJ2-5; 12 positions match TRBD2. Germline V gives CDR1 WNHNN, CDR2 SYGVQD (reference sequence). V lost 8 bases to trimming and J lost 4 bases; unmatched junction nucleotides: 5. This CDR3 is built from 14 residues. The DNA for the CDR3 is TGCGCCAGCTCCCCGACTAGCGGGAGAGAGACCCAGTACTTC. Protein product: CASSPTSGRETQYF.

The rearrangement links TRBV5-8 to TRBJ2-3; possible D gene TRBD1, 5 bases. Germline-derived CDR1 and CDR2 are SGHTS and YDEGEE. This CDR3 is built from 15 residues. V lost 4 bases and J lost 2, with 14 bases in between. The CDR3 is CASSRDGHSTDTQYF. CDR3 DNA: TGTGCCAGCAGCCGTGACGGACACTCCACAGATACGCAGTATTTT.

This chain joins TRBV27 and TRBJ1-1, with 9 nucleotides matching TRBD1. The CDR3 is 13 amino acids. The J segment lost 4 bases and the V segment lost 5 bases, leaving 2 bases of the junction unmatched. Germline V gives CDR1 MNHEY, CDR2 SMNVEV (reference sequence). CDR3 bases: TGTGCCAGCAGTCCACAGGGGGCCACTGAAGCTTTCTTT. Translated, it gives CASSPQGATEAFF.

This rearrangement joins TRBV5-5 to TRBJ1-5; D might be TRBD1 (6 bases). Germline V gives CDR1 SGHKS, CDR2 YYEKEE (reference sequence). This CDR3 contains 16 residues. Trimming shortened V by 3 bases and J by 6 bases, and 19 bases separated the two germline ends. Here the CDR3 DNA reads TGTGCCAGCAGCTCCGGGACGACAGGTCTAAGTCAGCCCCAGCATTTT. It yields the protein CASSSGTTGLSQPQHF. Using reference TRBV5-5 and TRBJ1-5 for the parts outside the CDR3, the full variable domain is DAGVTQSPTHLIKTRGQQVTLRCSPISGHKSVSWYQQVLGQGPQFIFQYYEKEERGRGNFPDRFSARQFPNYSSELNVNALLLGDSALYLCASSSGTTGLSQPQHFGDGTRLSIL.

This chain links TRBV9 with TRBJ2-3, with TRBD1 matching 7 bases. Germline CDR1 and CDR2: SGDLS and YYNGEE. The CDR3 runs 15 residues. Unmatched junction bases numbered 3, after V lost 2 bases and J lost 0 bases. This chain's CDR3 is CASSVRQGSTDTQYF. The CDR3 DNA follows: TGTGCCAGCAGCGTTCGACAGGGTAGCACAGATACGCAGTATTTT.

The chain has TRBV18 and TRBJ2-5; maybe TRBD2 (6 bases). Looked up from germline, CDR1 is KGHSH and CDR2 is LQKENI. The V gene lost 2 bases and the J gene lost 5 bases, with 9 bases spanning the gap. The CDR3 is 13 residues long. CDR3: CASSPGEAETQYF. The CDR3 bases are TGTGCCAGCTCACCAGGGGAGGCGGAGACCCAGTACTTC.

This clone was counted between two and nine times. The chain recombines TRBV28 with TRBJ2-1; 7 nucleotides agree with TRBD1. The CDR3 is 13 amino acids. The germline CDR1 and CDR2 sequences are MDHEN and SYDVKM. The junction had 6 bases not matched to a gene; V was cut back by 3 bases and J by 10 bases. The CDR3 region has the DNA TGTGCCAGCAGTTTCCCCGGGACAGCCGAGCAGTTCTTC. Amino acid sequence: CASSFPGTAEQFF.